The 9 T cell receptor beta chains reported below all come from one sample, sequenced in a study of beta chain features in type 1 diabetes. Reverse transcribing all isolated RNA meant expressed TCRB transcripts were sequenced. Sequencing was performed with immunoSEQ multiplex PCR; in TCRdb, only in-frame clones are kept and a portion is missing. The profile shows 600,000 to 700,000 clones, around 12% of them singletons. These receptors' targets are unknown. Study-level findings and limits: TCRB CDR3s from Type 1 diabetes patients were moderately but significantly shorter in all four CD4+ subsets.

The specimen was naive CD4+ T cells from blood. These receptors were obtained from a man aged 25-45 years with type 1 diabetes.

This clone showed up just a few times. The rearrangement links TRBV7-2 to TRBJ2-5, with 8 positions matching TRBD2. Germline values: CDR1 SGHTA, CDR2 FQGNSA. This CDR3 is built from 13 residues. Losses at the gene ends were 4 bases for V and 5 bases for J; bases not matched to a gene: 3. The CDR3 nucleotides are TGTGCCAGCAGCTCGGGACTAGAGGAGACCCAGTACTTC. It is translated as CASSSGLEETQYF. Filled out from reference TRBV7-2 and TRBJ2-5, the complete variable domain reads GAGVSQSPSNKVTEKGKDVELRCDPISGHTALYWYRQSLGQGLEFLIYFQGNSAPDKSGLPSDRFSAERTGGSVSTLTIQRTQQEDSAVYLCASSSGLEETQYFGPGTRLLVL.

This clone has just a few counts. The genes are TRBV19 and TRBJ1-1, with TRBD1 as a possible D gene (5 bases). Germline-derived CDR1 and CDR2 are LNHDA and SQIVND (reference sequence). The V gene lost 5 bases and the J gene lost 3 bases, with 10 bases spanning the gap. The CDR3 has 13 amino acids. The CDR3 loop is CASSFLRDTEAFF. CDR3 nucleotides: TGTGCCAGTAGTTTCCTCAGGGACACTGAAGCTTTCTTT.

The V and J genes are TRBV30 and TRBJ1-2; D remains ambiguous. CDR3 length: 13 amino acids. The V gene's germline CDR1 is GTSNPN and CDR2 SVGIG (reference sequence). V was pared by 7 bases and J by 0 bases, with 12 bases between. CDR3 amino acids: CASKDGANYGYTF. In nucleotides, the CDR3 is TGTGCCTCCAAGGACGGCGCTAACTATGGCTACACCTTC.

This clone was counted between two and nine times. V usage is TRBV4-3 and J usage is TRBJ1-6; D is unclear. Looked up from germline, CDR1 is LGHNA and CDR2 is YSLEER. There are 16 residues in the CDR3. V was pared by 4 bases and J by 10 bases, with 20 bases between. The DNA of the CDR3 is TGCGCCAGCAGCCTCCTCCTCCGGGCTGTCCGATCACCCCTCCACTTT. The encoded protein is CASSLLLRAVRSPLHF.

The rearrangement links TRBV28 to TRBJ2-7; D may be TRBD1 (5 bases). The CDR3 spans 14 residues. With 5 bases removed from V and 0 bases from J, the gap between germline ends came to 11 bases. Per the germline V gene, CDR1 is MDHEN and CDR2 is SYDVKM. CDR3: CASSPSGHSYEQYF. DNA for the CDR3: TGTGCCAGCAGTCCCTCAGGACACTCCTACGAGCAGTACTTC.

This rearrangement joins TRBV7-2 to TRBJ1-2; 7 nucleotides align to TRBD1. The CDR3 loop spans 13 amino acids. The V gene's germline CDR1 is SGHTA and CDR2 FQGNSA. V lost 8 bases and J lost 5; bases outside the gene matches: 8. The CDR3: CASLQDRSYGYTF. The CDR3, as DNA: TGTGCCAGCTTGCAGGACAGGTCTTATGGCTACACCTTC.

The chain is built from TRBV6-5 and TRBJ1-2; maybe TRBD1 (5 bases). Germline V gives CDR1 MNHEY, CDR2 SVGAGI. This CDR3 has 13 amino acids. With 6 bases removed from V and 7 bases from J, the gap between germline ends came to 15 bases. CDR3 sequence (DNA): TGTGCCAGCAGCCTCTCCGCCAGGGCTGGCTACACCTTC. It specifies CASSLSARAGYTF.

In this sample, this clone turned up a few times. Compared with germline, one end of the junction differs, possibly owing to a read error. The chain couples TRBV29-1 to TRBJ2-2, with 8 bases fitting TRBD1. This CDR3 region has 13 residues. In germline, CDR1 is SQVTM, CDR2 ANQGSEA. DNA of the CDR3: TGCAGCGTCTACAGGGGGAACCCCGGGGAGCTGTTTTTT. It codes for CSVYRGNPGELFF.

The CDR3 spells CASSRENNEQFF. The CDR3 coding sequence is TGTGCCAGCTCACGAGAAAACAATGAGCAGTTCTTC. This chain uses TRBV18 with TRBJ2-1; no firm D call. V lost 4 bases and J lost 5, with 6 bases in between. CDR1 and CDR2 from the germline V gene are KGHSH and LQKENI. This CDR3 has 12 amino acids.